This T cell receptor (beta chain) was profiled in a study of cytomegalovirus exposure and HLA in healthy donors. The CDR3 is 15 amino acids. The germline V gene has CDR1 MNHEY and CDR2 SVGAGI. The ends were cut back, 3 bases at V and 4 bases at J, with 10 bases in the middle. With 60 Vbeta and 13 Jbeta primers, the PCR was carried out. TCRdb keeps only in-frame clones here, not all; method: immunoSEQ multiplex PCR. The sample has about 130,000 clones, 78% seen once. On this clone: Its antigen remains unknown.

Study results and limitations: Per a later analysis, 18,000 or so TCR beta sequences showed association with HLA alleles at 0.05 false discovery rate.

This clonotype originated in a man aged 25 to 45 in good health and CMV-seropositive. The chain uses TRBV6-5 and TRBJ2-6, with a tentative D call TRBD2 (6 bases). The sequenced sample was PBMCs. The CDR3 sequence is CASSYGGTGANVLTF. The CDR3 nucleotides are TGTGCCAGCAGTTATGGGGGGACCGGGGCCAACGTCCTGACTTTC.